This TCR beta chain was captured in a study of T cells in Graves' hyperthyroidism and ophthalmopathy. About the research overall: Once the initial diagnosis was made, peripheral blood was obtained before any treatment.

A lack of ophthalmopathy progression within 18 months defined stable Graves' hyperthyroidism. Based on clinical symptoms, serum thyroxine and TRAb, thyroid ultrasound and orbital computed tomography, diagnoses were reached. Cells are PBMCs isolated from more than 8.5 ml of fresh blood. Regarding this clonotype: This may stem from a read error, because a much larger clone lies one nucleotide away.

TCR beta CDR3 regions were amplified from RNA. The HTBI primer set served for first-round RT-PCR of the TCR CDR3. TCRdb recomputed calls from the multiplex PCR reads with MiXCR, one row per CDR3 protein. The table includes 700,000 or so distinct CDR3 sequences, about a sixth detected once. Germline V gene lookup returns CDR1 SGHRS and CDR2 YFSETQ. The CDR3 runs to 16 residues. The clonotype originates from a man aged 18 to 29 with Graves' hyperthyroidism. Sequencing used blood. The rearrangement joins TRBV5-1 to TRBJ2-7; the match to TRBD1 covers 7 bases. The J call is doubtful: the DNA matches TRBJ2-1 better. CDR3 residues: CASSLRQGLRSYEQFF. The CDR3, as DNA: TGCGCCAGCAGCTTGAGACAGGGTCTTAGGTCCTACGAGCAGTTCTTC.